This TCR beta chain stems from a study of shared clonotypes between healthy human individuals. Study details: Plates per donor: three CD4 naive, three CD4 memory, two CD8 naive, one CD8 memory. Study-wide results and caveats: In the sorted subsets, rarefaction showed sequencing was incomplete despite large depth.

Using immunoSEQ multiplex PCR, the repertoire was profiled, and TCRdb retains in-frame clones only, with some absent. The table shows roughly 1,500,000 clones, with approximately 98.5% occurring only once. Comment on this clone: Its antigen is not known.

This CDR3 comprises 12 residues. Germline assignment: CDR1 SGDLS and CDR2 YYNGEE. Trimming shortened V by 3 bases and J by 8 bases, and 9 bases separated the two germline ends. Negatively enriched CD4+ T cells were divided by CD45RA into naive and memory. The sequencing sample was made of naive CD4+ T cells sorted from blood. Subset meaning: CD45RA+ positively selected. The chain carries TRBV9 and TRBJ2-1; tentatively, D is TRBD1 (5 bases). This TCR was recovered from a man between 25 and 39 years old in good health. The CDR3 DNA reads TGTGCCAGCAGCGAGGGCAGGGATGAGCAGTTCTTC. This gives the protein CASSEGRDEQFF.